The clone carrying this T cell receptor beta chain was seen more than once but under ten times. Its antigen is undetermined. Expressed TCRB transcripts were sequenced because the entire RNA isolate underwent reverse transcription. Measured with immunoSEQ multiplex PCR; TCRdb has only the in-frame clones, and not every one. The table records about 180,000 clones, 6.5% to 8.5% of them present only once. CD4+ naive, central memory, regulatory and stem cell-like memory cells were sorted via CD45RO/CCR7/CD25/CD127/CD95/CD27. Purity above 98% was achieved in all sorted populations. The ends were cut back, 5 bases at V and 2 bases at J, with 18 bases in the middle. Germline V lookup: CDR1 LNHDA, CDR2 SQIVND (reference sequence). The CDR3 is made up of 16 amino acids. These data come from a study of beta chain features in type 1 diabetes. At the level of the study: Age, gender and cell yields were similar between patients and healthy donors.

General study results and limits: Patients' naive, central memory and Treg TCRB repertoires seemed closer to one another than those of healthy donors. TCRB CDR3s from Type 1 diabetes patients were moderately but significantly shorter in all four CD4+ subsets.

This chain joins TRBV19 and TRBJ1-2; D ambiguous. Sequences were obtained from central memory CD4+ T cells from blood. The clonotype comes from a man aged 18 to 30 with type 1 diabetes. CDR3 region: CASSPVGRWYNYGYTF. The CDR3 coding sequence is TGTGCCAGTAGTCCTGTGGGGAGATGGTACAACTATGGCTACACCTTC. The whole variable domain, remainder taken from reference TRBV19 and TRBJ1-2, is DGGITQSPKYLFRKEGQNVTLSCEQNLNHDAMYWYRQDPGQGLRLIYYSQIVNDFQKGDIAEGYSVSREKKESFPLTVTSAQKNPTAFYLCASSPVGRWYNYGYTFGSGTRLTVV.